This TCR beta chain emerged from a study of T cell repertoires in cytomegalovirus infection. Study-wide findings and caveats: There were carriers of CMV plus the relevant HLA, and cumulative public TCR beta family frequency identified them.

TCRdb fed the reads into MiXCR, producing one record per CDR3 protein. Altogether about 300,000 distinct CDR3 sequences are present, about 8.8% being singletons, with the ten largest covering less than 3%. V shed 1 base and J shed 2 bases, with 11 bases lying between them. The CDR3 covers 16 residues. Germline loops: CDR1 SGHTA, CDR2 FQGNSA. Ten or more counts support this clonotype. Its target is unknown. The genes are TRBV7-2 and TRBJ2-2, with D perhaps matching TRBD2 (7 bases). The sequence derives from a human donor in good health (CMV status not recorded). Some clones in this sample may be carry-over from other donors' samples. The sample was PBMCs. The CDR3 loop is CASSLVAGANTGELFF. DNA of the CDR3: TGTGCCAGCAGCTTAGTCGCGGGGGCCAACACCGGGGAGCTGTTTTTT.